Below are 14 T cell receptor beta chains sequenced from a single sample in a study of OX40 agonist ivuxolimab in advanced cancers. TCRdb's copy holds only in-frame clones and misses some; the assay was immunoSEQ multiplex PCR. The data show tens of thousands of clones, with 90% to 95% seen just once and approximately 11% held by the top ten. The sequenced sample was CD4+ or CD8+ T cells sorted from blood, obtained in a trial of the OX40 agonist ivuxolimab. The source of these receptors is an adult with an advanced solid tumor such as melanoma, head and neck, liver or kidney cancer.

In the case of this clone: A junction end diverges from the germline sequence, so it may reflect a read error. The chain uses TRBV19 and TRBJ2-7, with 7 bases that match TRBD2. The CDR3 is 14 residues long. Germline loops: CDR1 LNHDA, CDR2 SQIVND (reference sequence). The CDR3 here is CASSIVRGGPDLDF. The DNA of the CDR3 is TGTGCCAGTAGTATAGTTCGGGGAGGGCCGGATCTCGACTTC.

V usage is TRBV11-2 and J usage is TRBJ2-7; D call uncertain. Germline lookup yields CDR1 SGHAT and CDR2 FQNNGV. The CDR3 runs to 14 residues. Trimming pared 1 base from V and 3 bases from J, leaving 10 bases between. The CDR3 bases are TGTGCCAGCAGCTTAGCTGGCAGCCACTACGAGCAGTACTTC. Translated: CASSLAGSHYEQYF. Drawing the rest from reference TRBV11-2 and TRBJ2-7, the complete variable domain is EAGVAQSPRYKIIEKRQSVAFWCNPISGHATLYWYQQILGQGPKLLIQFQNNGVVDDSQLPKDRFSAERLKGVDSTLKIQPAKLEDSAVYLCASSLAGSHYEQYFGPGTRLTVT.

The chain joins TRBV21-1 to TRBJ2-1; TRBD2, as called in the table, went unchecked against the DNA. TRBV21-1 is recorded as a pseudogene. The CDR3 is 22 residues long. The CDR3 DNA sequence: TGTGCCAGCAGCAAAGAGTTCTTTCGACTAGCGGAATTGACTTTCTCCTACAATGAGCAGTTCTTC. This sequence encodes CASSKEFFRLAELTFSYNEQFF.

V gene TRBV9 combines with J gene TRBJ2-2, with unresolved D. The germline CDR1 and CDR2 sequences are SGDLS and YYNGEE. The CDR3 length is 14 residues. The V end lost 1 base, the J end lost 0 bases, and 4 bases lay between the germline ends. CDR3 in amino acids: CASSVPTNTGELFF. CDR3 in DNA: TGTGCCAGCAGCGTACCGACGAACACCGGGGAGCTGTTTTTT.

The chain employs TRBV4-3 and TRBJ2-1, with D hard to call. Germline V gene sequence: CDR1 LGHNA, CDR2 YSLEER. Trimming took 3 bases from V and 0 from J, leaving 15 bases between them. This CDR3 contains 17 residues. The CDR3 nucleotides read TGCGCCAGCAGCCAGCCTCGACCCCATCGCTCCTACAATGAGCAGTTCTTC. Its protein product is CASSQPRPHRSYNEQFF.

This sequence joins TRBV7-2 and TRBJ2-7, with a weak D call TRBD1 (6 bases). This CDR3 region has 16 residues. Germline CDR1 SGHTA, CDR2 FQGNSA. Trimming left V 1 base short and J 5 bases short, with 18 bases between. This CDR3 reads CASSLERRQGRNEQYF. CDR3 nucleotide sequence: TGTGCCAGCAGCTTAGAGCGCCGGCAGGGGCGCAACGAGCAGTACTTC.

This sequence joins TRBV4-3 and TRBJ2-1; 8 bases match TRBD1. Germline CDR1 and CDR2: LGHNA and YSLEER. CDR3 length equals 16 residues. V was pared by 0 bases and J by 7 bases, with 8 bases of the junction left unmatched. The CDR3 reads CASSQEGGQVGNEQFF. For the CDR3, the DNA is TGCGCCAGCAGCCAAGAGGGGGGACAGGTCGGGAATGAGCAGTTCTTC.

This clone is termed medium-sized. This sequence joins TRBV10-1 and TRBJ2-7; the match to TRBD1 covers 9 bases. Germline V gene lookup returns CDR1 WNHNN and CDR2 SYGVQD (reference sequence). This CDR3 is built from 14 residues. V lost 3 bases, J lost 5 bases, and 5 bases stayed unmatched. This CDR3 is CASSDRDRDHEQYF. CDR3 bases: TGCGCCAGCAGTGACCGGGACAGGGACCACGAGCAGTACTTC.

The chain joins TRBV2 to TRBJ1-1; 7 bases match TRBD1. The V gene's germline CDR1 is SNHLY and CDR2 FYNNEI. The V and J ends lost 2 bases and 0 bases, in that order; junction bases with no gene match: 6. The CDR3 extends over 16 amino acids. In nucleotides, the CDR3 is TGTGCCAGCAGTGAAAGGCGGGACAGATTGAACACTGAAGCTTTCTTT. This encodes CASSERRDRLNTEAFF.

The DNA for the CDR3 is TGTGCCAGCAGTTCTTTCTTGCTAGCGGGAGTGGTAGATACGCAGTATTTT. Amino acid sequence: CASSSFLLAGVVDTQYF. The J gene is TRBJ2-3, the V gene TRBV2, with TRBD2 matching 10 bases. Germline V lookup: CDR1 SNHLY, CDR2 FYNNEI. V lost 5 bases to trimming and J lost 5 bases; unmatched junction nucleotides: 13. The CDR3 length is 17 residues.

This clone was observed once. The rearrangement links TRBV9 to TRBJ2-7; either TRBD1 or TRBD2 may fit D (5 bases each). V lost 4 bases and J lost 0, with 23 bases in between. The CDR3 runs 18 residues. Germline values: CDR1 SGDLS, CDR2 YYNGEE. The CDR3 sequence is CASSSSVLGTRASYEQYF. CDR3 DNA: TGTGCCAGCAGCTCGAGCGTTCTCGGGACGCGAGCCTCCTACGAGCAGTACTTC.

This chain connects TRBV27 to TRBJ2-7, with D uncertain. The germline V and J ends were trimmed by 7 bases and 3 bases, with 10 bases remaining between them. This CDR3 has 12 residues. Germline CDR1 MNHEY, CDR2 SMNVEV (reference sequence). The DNA of the CDR3 is TGTGCCAGCATAGGGAAGGGCTACGAGCAGTACTTC. Protein sequence: CASIGKGYEQYF.

This rearrangement joins TRBV28 to TRBJ2-3; D call uncertain. This CDR3 is 12 amino acids long. Germline V gives CDR1 MDHEN, CDR2 SYDVKM. V lost 8 bases and J lost 2, with 8 bases in between. The CDR3 is CASGKNTDTQYF. The CDR3 DNA follows: TGTGCCAGCGGGAAGAACACAGATACGCAGTATTTT.

This chain connects TRBV2 to TRBJ2-2; 8 positions agree with TRBD2. The V and J ends lost 5 bases and 6 bases, in that order; junction bases with no gene match: 8. CDR1 and CDR2 from the germline V gene are SNHLY and FYNNEI. The CDR3 extends over 15 amino acids. The CDR3 nucleotides are TGTGCCAGCAGTAGCGGGAGCTTGGCCCCCGGGGAGCTGTTTTTT. This encodes CASSSGSLAPGELFF.